These T cell receptor beta chains were read from a single sample in a study of beta chain features in type 1 diabetes. Here immunoSEQ multiplex PCR was the method, and the copy in TCRdb shows in-frame clones only, minus some. The sample carries 860,000 or so clones, around a sixth recorded once. The sample taken for sequencing was naive CD4+ T cells from blood. The receptor set was obtained from a woman under 30 in good health. CDR3s include the opening cysteine and the closing phenylalanine or tryptophan. The order of the fields is J gene, V gene, CDR3 protein.

>TRBJ1-2|TRBV4-3
CASSQGGTGGDGYTF
>TRBJ2-6|TRBV10-2
CASSAGDGGLALSGANVLTF
>TRBJ2-4|TRBV7-9
CASSSTRLAGVGIQYF
>TRBJ2-1|TRBV7-2
CASSPRVSNEQFF
>TRBJ2-7|TRBV7-2
CASSLAGGSYEQYF
>TRBJ2-7|TRBV14
CASSHSYEQYF
>TRBJ2-6|TRBV15
CATSRDLGAGANVLTF
>TRBJ2-7|TRBV28
CASTIQTGPYEQYF
>TRBJ2-2|TRBV5-1
CASSLLLGPGELFF
>TRBJ2-1|TRBV7-9
CASSLATGGNNEQFF